This T cell receptor (beta chain) was captured in a study of cytomegalovirus exposure and HLA in healthy donors. CDR1 is MGHDK, CDR2 SYGVNS, per germline. The CDR3 runs to 13 residues. Germline trimming cut 10 bases from V and 4 bases from J; bases unmatched to any gene: 7. The table lists this clone with a few counts. A multiplex PCR was run with 60 Vbeta primers and 13 Jbeta primers. Clones were sequenced by immunoSEQ multiplex PCR, and TCRdb holds only the in-frame ones, with some missing. Of 170,000 or so clones in the sample, around 81% were seen once. Material: PBMCs. This TCR came from a man between 35 and 55 years old in good health and CMV-seronegative. V usage is TRBV25-1 and J usage is TRBJ2-1, with 7 bases that match TRBD2. Here the CDR3 DNA reads TGTGCCACCGGTCGGCGGGAGTACAATGAGCAGTTCTTC. Translated: CATGRREYNEQFF.